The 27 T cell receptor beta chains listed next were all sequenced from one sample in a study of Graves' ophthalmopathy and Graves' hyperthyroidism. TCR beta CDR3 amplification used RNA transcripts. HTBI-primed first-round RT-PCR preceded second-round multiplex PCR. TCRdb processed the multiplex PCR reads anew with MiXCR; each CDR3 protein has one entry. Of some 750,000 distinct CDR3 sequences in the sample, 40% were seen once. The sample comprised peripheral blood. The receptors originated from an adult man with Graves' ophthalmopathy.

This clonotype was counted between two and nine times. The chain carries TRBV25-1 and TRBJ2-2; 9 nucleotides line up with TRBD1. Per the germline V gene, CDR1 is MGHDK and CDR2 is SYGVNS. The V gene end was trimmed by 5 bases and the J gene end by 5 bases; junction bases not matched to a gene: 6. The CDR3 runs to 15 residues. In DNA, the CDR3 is TGTGCCAGCAGTCTAGGGACAGGGCGGACCGGGGAGCTGTTTTTT. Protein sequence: CASSLGTGRTGELFF.

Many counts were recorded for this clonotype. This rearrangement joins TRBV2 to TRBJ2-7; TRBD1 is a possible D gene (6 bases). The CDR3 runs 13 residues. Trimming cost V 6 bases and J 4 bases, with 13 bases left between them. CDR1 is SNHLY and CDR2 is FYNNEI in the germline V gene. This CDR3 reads CASSLSQGYEQYF. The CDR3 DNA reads TGTGCCAGCAGCCTTAGTCAGGGGTACGAGCAGTACTTC. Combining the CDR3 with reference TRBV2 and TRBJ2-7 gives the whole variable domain EPEVTQTPSHQVTQMGQEVILRCVPISNHLYFYWYRQILGQKVEFLVSFYNNEISEKSEIFDDQFSVERPDGSNFTLKIRSTKLEDSAMYFCASSLSQGYEQYFGPGTRLTVT.

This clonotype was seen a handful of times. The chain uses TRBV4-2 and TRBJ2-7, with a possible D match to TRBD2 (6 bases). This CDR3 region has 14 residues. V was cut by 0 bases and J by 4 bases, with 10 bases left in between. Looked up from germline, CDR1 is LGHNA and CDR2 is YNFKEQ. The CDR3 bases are TGTGCCAGCAGCCAAGATTCGGAGGGGTACGAGCAGTACTTC. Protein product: CASSQDSEGYEQYF.

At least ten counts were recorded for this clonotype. CDR3 bases: TGCGCCAGCAGTGAGTCGCCGGGAAGCAATCAGCCCCAGCATTTT. It is translated as CASSESPGSNQPQHF. The V gene is TRBV10-2, the J gene TRBJ1-5, with unresolved D. Germline CDR1 is WSHSY and CDR2 is SAAADI. CDR3 length equals 15 residues. V was pared by 0 bases and J by 1 base, with 7 bases between.

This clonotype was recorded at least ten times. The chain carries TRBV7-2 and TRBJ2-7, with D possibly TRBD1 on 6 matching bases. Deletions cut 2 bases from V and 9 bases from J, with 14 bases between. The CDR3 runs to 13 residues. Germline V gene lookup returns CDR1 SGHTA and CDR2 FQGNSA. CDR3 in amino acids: CASSLPGHPGQYF. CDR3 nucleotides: TGTGCCAGCAGCTTACCGGGACACCCAGGGCAGTACTTC.

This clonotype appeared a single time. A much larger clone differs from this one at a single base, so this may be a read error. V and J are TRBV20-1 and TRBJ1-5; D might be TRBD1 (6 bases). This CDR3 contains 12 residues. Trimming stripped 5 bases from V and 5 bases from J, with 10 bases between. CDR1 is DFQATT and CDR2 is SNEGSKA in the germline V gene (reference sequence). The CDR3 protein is CSAPGGYQPQHF. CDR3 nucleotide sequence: TGCAGTGCTCCTGGGGGCTATCAGCCCCAGCATTTT.

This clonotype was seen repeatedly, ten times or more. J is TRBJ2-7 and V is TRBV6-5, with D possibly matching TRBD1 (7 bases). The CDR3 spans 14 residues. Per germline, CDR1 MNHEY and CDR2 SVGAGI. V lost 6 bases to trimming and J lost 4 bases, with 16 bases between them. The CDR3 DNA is TGTGCCAGCAGCCCAGGGGGAAGCGGGTACGAGCAGTACTTC. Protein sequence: CASSPGGSGYEQYF.

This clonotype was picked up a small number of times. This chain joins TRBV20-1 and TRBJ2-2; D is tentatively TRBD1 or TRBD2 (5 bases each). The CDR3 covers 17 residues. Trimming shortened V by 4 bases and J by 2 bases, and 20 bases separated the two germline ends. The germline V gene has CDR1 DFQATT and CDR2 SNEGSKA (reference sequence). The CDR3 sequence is CSATPLSQGPNTGELFF. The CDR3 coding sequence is TGCAGTGCTACACCGCTTAGCCAGGGACCAAACACCGGGGAGCTGTTTTTT.

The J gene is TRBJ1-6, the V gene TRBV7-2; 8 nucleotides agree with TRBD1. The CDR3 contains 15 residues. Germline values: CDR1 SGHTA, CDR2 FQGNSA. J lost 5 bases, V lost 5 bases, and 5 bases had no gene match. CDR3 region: CASSIGTGDNSPLHF. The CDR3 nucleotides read TGTGCCAGCAGCATCGGGACAGGAGATAATTCACCCCTCCACTTT.

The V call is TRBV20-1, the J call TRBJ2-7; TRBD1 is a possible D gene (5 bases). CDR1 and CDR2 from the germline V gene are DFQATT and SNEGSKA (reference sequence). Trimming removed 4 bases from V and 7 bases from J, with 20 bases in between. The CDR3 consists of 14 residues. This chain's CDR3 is CSATEVAGYIEQYF. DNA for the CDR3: TGCAGTGCTACCGAGGTGGCAGGGTACATAGAGCAGTACTTC.

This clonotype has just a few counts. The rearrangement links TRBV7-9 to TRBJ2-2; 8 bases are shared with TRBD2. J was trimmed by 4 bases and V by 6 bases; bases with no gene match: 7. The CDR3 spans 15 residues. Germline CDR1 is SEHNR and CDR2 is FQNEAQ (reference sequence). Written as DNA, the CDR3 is TGTGCCAGCAGTTCAGGGCGGGGGGCCACCGGGGAGCTGTTTTTT. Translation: CASSSGRGATGELFF.

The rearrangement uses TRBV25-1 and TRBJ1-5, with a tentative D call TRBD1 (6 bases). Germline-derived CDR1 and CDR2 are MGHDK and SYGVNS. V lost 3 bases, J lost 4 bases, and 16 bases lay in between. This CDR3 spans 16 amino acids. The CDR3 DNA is TGTGCCAGCAGTGACGGACAGTCAGGGCAAAATCAGCCCCAGCATTTT. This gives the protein CASSDGQSGQNQPQHF.

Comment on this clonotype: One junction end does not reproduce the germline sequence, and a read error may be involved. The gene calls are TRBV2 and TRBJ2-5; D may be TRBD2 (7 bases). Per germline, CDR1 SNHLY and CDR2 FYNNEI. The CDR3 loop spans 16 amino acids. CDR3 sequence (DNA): TGTGCCAGCAGTGAAGGGGTCAGGGGAGGGGGAGAGACCCAGTGCTTC. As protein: CASSEGVRGGGETQCF.

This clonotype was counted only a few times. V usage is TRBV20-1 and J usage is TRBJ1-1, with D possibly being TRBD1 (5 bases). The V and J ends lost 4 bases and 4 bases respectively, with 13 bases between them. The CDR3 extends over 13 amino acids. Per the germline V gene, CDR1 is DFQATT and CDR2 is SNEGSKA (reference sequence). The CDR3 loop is CSATKGEITEAFF. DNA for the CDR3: TGCAGTGCTACAAAAGGGGAGATCACTGAAGCTTTCTTT.

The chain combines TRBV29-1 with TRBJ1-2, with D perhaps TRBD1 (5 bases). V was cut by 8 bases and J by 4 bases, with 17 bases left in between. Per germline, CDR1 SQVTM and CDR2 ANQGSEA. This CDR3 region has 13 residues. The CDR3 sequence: CSSGVGRPYGYTF. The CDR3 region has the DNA TGCAGCAGTGGCGTGGGACGGCCCTATGGCTACACCTTC.

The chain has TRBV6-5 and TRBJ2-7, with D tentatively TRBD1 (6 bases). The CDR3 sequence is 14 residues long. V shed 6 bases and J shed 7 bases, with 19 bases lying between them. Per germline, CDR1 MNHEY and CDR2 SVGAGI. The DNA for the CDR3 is TGTGCCAGCAGGACCTGGGACACCTCGGGTGAGCAGTACTTC. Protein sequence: CASRTWDTSGEQYF.

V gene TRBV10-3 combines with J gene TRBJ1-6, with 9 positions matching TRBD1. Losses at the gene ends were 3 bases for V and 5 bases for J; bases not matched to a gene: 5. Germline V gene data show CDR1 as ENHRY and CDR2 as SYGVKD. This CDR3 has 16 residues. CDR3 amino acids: CAISETGQGNNSPLHF. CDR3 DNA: TGTGCCATCAGTGAAACGGGACAGGGAAATAATTCACCCCTCCACTTT.

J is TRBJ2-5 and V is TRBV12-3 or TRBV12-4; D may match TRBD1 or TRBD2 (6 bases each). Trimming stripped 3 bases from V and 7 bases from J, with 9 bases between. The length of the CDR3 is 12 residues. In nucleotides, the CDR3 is TGTGCCAGCAGTTTCAAGGGGGGGACCCAGTACTTC. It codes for CASSFKGGTQYF.

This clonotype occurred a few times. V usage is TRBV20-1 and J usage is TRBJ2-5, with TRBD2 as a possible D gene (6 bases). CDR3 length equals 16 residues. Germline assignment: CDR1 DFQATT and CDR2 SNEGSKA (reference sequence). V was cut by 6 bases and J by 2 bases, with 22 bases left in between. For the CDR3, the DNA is TGCAGTGCCCGCGGGGTGGGACGCGGGTGGCAAGAGACCCAGTACTTC. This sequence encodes CSARGVGRGWQETQYF.

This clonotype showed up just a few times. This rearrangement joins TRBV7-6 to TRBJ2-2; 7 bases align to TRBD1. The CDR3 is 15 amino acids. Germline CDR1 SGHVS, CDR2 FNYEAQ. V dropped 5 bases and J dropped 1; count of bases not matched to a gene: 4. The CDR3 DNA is TGTGCCAGCAGCCATGGGACAGAGAACACCGGGGAGCTGTTTTTT. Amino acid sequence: CASSHGTENTGELFF. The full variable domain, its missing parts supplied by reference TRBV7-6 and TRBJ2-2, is GAGVSQSPRYKVTKRGQDVALRCDPISGHVSLYWYRQALGQGPEFLTYFNYEAQQDKSGLPNDRFSAERPEGSISTLTIQRTEQRDSAMYRCASSHGTENTGELFFGEGSRLTVL.

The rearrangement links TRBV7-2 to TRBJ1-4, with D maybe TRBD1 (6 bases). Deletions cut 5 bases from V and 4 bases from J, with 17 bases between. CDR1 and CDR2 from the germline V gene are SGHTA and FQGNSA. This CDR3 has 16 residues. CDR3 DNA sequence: TGTGCCAGCAGCAGAAACCTACAGGGAAGTAATGAAAAACTGTTTTTT. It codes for CASSRNLQGSNEKLFF.

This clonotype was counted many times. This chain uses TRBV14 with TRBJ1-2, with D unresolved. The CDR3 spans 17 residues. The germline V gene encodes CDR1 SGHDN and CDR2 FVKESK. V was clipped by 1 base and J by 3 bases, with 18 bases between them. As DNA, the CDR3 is TGTGCCAGCAGCCAAGCAGCGGGTCAGCAGCGGCACTATGGCTACACCTTC. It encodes CASSQAAGQQRHYGYTF.

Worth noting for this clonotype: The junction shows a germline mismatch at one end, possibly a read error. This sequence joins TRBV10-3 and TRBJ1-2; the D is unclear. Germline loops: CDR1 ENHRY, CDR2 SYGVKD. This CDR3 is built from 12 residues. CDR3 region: CASSGEGHGYTF. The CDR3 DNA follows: TGTGCCAGCAGTGGTGAAGGGCATGGCTACACCTTC.

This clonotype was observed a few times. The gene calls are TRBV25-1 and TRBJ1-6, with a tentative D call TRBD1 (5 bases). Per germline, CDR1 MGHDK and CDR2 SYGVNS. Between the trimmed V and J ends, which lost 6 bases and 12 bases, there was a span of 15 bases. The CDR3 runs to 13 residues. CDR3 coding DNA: TGTGCCAGCAGACCCCATATCGGGGGACCCCTCCACTTT. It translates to CASRPHIGGPLHF.

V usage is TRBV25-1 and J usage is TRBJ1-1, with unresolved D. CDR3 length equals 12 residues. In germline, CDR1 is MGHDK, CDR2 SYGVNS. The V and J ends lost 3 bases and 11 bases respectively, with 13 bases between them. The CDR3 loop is CASSEPGDRAFF. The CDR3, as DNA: TGTGCCAGCAGTGAGCCTGGGGATAGGGCTTTCTTT.

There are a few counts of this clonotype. In DNA form, the CDR3 reads TGTGCCAGCAGTGAAAGGTTAGAATACGAGCAGTACTTC. It specifies CASSERLEYEQYF. The rearrangement joins TRBV6-1 to TRBJ2-7; D unresolved. V shed 2 bases and J shed 4 bases, with 9 bases lying between them. The germline CDR1 and CDR2 sequences are MNHNS and SASEGT. CDR3 length equals 13 residues.

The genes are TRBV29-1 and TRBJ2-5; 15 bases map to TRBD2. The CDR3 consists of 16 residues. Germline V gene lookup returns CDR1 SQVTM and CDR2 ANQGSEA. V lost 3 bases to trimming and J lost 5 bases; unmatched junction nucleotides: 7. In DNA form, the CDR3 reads TGCAGCGTTGACTCCGGGACTAGCGGGAGGACGGAGACCCAGTACTTC. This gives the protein CSVDSGTSGRTETQYF.